This T cell receptor beta chain was profiled in a study of technical replicates of blood from several donors. Some clones are missing from TCRdb's copy, which holds only in-frame ones; the method was immunoSEQ multiplex PCR. The sample lists tens of thousands of clones; around 96% were seen once. This CDR3 contains 13 residues. CDR1 is LGHNT and CDR2 is FRNRAP in the germline V gene. The V and J ends lost 6 bases and 3 bases, in that order; junction bases with no gene match: 4. Sequencing input: T cells isolated from PBMCs. The rearrangement uses TRBV12-5 and TRBJ2-5, with TRBD2 matching 7 bases. The clonotype was recovered from a human donor in good health. CDR3: CASGASGEETQYF. In DNA form, the CDR3 reads TGTGCTAGTGGCGCTAGCGGAGAAGAGACCCAGTACTTC.